Sequencing of this T cell receptor (beta chain) was carried out in a study of human T cells and chemical hapten exposure. Findings and limits, study-wide: There were significantly more large CDR3 similarity clusters among expanded TCRs than among controls.

This clonotype was seen only a few times. Its antigen remains unidentified. Time point specified: patch test 1, 2 weeks after DPC sensitization. The treatment is: therapeutic diphenylcyclopropenone sensitization with weekly scalp DPC. Every donor had alopecia and was 18 to 70 years old; all were suitable for DPC. From the RACE reads, TCRdb called clonotypes with MiXCR, one entry per CDR3 protein. The sample lists 120,000 or so distinct CDR3 sequences, approximately 15% seen once, with around 0.84% in the top ten. With 5 bases removed from V and 14 bases from J, the gap between germline ends came to 21 bases. CDR1 and CDR2 from the germline V gene are LGHDT and YNNKEL (reference sequence). CDR3 length: 13 residues.

The chain uses TRBV3-1 and TRBJ1-2, with D maybe TRBD1 (6 bases). This clonotype was sampled from a man between 18 and 35 years old with alopecia areata. Some clones in this sample may be carry-over from other donors' samples. The sample here was whole blood, taken in connection with sensitization to the hapten diphenylcyclopropenone (DPC). The CDR3 nucleotides read TGTGCCAGCAGCGTTCTGCTCCGGGACACCGAAACCTTC. This codes for CASSVLLRDTETF.